Presented here are 21 T cell receptor beta chains from one specimen sequenced in a study of vaccination effects on CD4 cells after COVID-19. Before any sequencing was done, the ViraFEST assay used viral peptide pools to expand antigen-specific CD4+ T cells. Researchers isolated CD4+ T cells once approximately 10 days of culture had elapsed. Among the vaccine recipients, none had a prior SARS-CoV-2 infection, and nucleocapsid antibodies were negative. What these receptors recognize is not known. Assay used: immunoSEQ multiplex PCR; TCRdb lists only in-frame clones, some missing. The repertoire holds about 73,000 clones, with under 85% as singletons. This sample comprised CD4+ T cells from PBMCs cultured with HCoV-NL63 spike peptides, obtained before COVID-19 vaccination. The origin of the receptors is a human donor who received a COVID-19 vaccine.

This chain uses TRBV19 with TRBJ2-5; the match to TRBD2 covers 7 bases. This CDR3 comprises 16 residues. V lost 4 bases to trimming and J lost 5 bases; unmatched junction nucleotides: 13. Germline-derived CDR1 and CDR2 are LNHDA and SQIVND (reference sequence). The CDR3 reads CASSTAGLGPSETQYF. DNA of the CDR3: TGTGCCAGTAGTACCGCAGGACTAGGCCCGTCGGAGACCCAGTACTTC.

The J gene is TRBJ1-5, the V gene TRBV7-2, with 10 bases identical to TRBD1. V gave up 4 bases and J gave up 4 bases; unmatched junction bases: 4. The germline CDR1 and CDR2 sequences are SGHTA and FQGNSA. The CDR3 sequence is 15 residues long. DNA for the CDR3: TGTGCCAGCAGCTACCCGGGACAGGGGAATCAGCCCCAGCATTTT. Its protein product is CASSYPGQGNQPQHF.

The chain carries TRBV7-6 and TRBJ2-1, with 8 bases that match TRBD2. Trimming cost V 1 base and J 6 bases; bases outside gene matches: 8. The CDR3 has 16 residues. CDR1 and CDR2 (germline): SGHVS, FNYEAQ. CDR3 DNA sequence: TGTGCCAGCAGCTTAGAAGGCGGGAGGATGAGCAATGAGCAGTTCTTC. Protein sequence: CASSLEGGRMSNEQFF.

The V and J genes are TRBV7-2 and TRBJ1-5; 9 positions agree with TRBD1. J lost 6 bases, V lost 5 bases, and 8 bases had no gene match. The CDR3 consists of 15 residues. Germline V gives CDR1 SGHTA, CDR2 FQGNSA. The CDR3 DNA is TGTGCCAGCAGCATGTCCCGGGACAGGGTTCAGCCCCAGCATTTT. Translation: CASSMSRDRVQPQHF.

Notes on this clone: At one boundary the junction diverges from the germline segment, which might be a read error. The chain carries TRBV9 and TRBJ1-1, with 10 bases lining up with TRBD1. This CDR3 has 14 residues. The germline gives CDR1 SGDLS, CDR2 YYNGEE. The CDR3 nucleotides read TGTGCCAGCAGCGTAGAGGGACAGGGGCCTGAAGTTTTCTTT. Its translation is CASSVEGQGPEVFF.

The J gene is TRBJ2-3, the V gene TRBV3-1 (or the pseudogene TRBV3-2), with 8 bases lining up with TRBD2. CDR1 LGHDT and CDR2 YNNKEL come from the germline V gene (reference sequence). Trimming took 4 bases from V and 0 from J; bases not matched to a gene: 9. The CDR3 covers 17 residues. The CDR3 protein is CASSPRGSGVSTDTQYF. For the CDR3, the DNA is TGTGCCAGCAGCCCCCGGGGTAGCGGGGTAAGCACAGATACGCAGTATTTT.

This clone was detected only a few times. The rearrangement links TRBV14 to TRBJ1-1; D possibly corresponds to TRBD1 (6 bases). The CDR3 loop spans 17 amino acids. Between the trimmed V and J ends, which lost 0 bases and 4 bases, there was a span of 18 bases. Germline CDR1 SGHDN, CDR2 FVKESK. The CDR3 bases are TGTGCCAGCAGCCAAGATTGGCGGGGCAGGGGACGCACTGAAGCTTTCTTT. This sequence encodes CASSQDWRGRGRTEAFF.

The chain uses TRBV10-2 and TRBJ2-7, with D tentatively TRBD1 or TRBD2 (5 bases each). Per the germline V gene, CDR1 is WSHSY and CDR2 is SAAADI. Between the trimmed V and J ends, which lost 6 bases and 2 bases, there was a span of 14 bases. The CDR3 sequence is 14 residues long. The CDR3 spells CASRSSGQTYEQYV. The DNA for the CDR3 is TGCGCCAGCAGATCATCGGGGCAGACCTACGAGCAGTACGTC.

This chain connects TRBV6-4 to TRBJ2-1, with a tentative D call TRBD1 (5 bases). Trimming left V 4 bases short and J 1 base short, with 14 bases between. The CDR3 extends over 16 amino acids. CDR1 and CDR2 (germline): MRHNA, SNTAGT. The CDR3, as DNA: TGTGCCAGCAGTGTATCCCCCAGGGAATCCTACAATGAGCAGTTCTTC. Its translation: CASSVSPRESYNEQFF.

The rearrangement joins TRBV5-1 to TRBJ2-3; D perhaps matches TRBD1 (6 bases). The CDR3 loop spans 16 amino acids. CDR1 is SGHRS, CDR2 YFSETQ, per germline. The V and J ends lost 2 bases and 2 bases respectively, with 15 bases between them. In DNA form, the CDR3 reads TGCGCCAGCAGCTTATCCGGGACACTTTACACAGATACGCAGTATTTT. Amino acid sequence: CASSLSGTLYTDTQYF. Full variable domain (rest looked up from reference TRBV5-1 and TRBJ2-3): KAGVTQTPRYLIKTRGQQVTLSCSPISGHRSVSWYQQTPGQGLQFLFEYFSETQRNKGNFPGRFSGRQFSNSRSEMNVSTLELGDSALYLCASSLSGTLYTDTQYFGPGTRLTVL.

V usage is TRBV7-3 and J usage is TRBJ2-2, with 8 bases lining up with TRBD1. This CDR3 is 15 amino acids long. The V gene's germline CDR1 is SGHTA and CDR2 FQGTGA. V lost 6 bases, J lost 2 bases, and 5 bases stayed unmatched. The CDR3 is CASRPGTGNTGELFF. For the CDR3, the DNA is TGTGCCAGCAGACCCGGGACAGGAAACACCGGGGAGCTGTTTTTT.

V gene TRBV7-2 combines with J gene TRBJ2-7; D may be TRBD1 (6 bases). V dropped 1 base and J dropped 5 bases, with 15 bases sitting between them. The CDR3 totals 15 residues. Germline CDR1 and CDR2: SGHTA and FQGNSA. In nucleotides, the CDR3 is TGTGCCAGCAGCTTAGGAGGCAGGGGATTTGACGAGCAGTACGTC. It encodes CASSLGGRGFDEQYV.

The CDR3, as DNA: TGTGCCAGCAGGGGGGTAAACGGTGGACATGAGCAGTTCTTC. It is translated as CASRGVNGGHEQFF. The chain is built from TRBV6-5 and TRBJ2-1; the D gene could be TRBD1 or TRBD2 (5 bases each). This CDR3 is built from 14 residues. Germline V gene lookup returns CDR1 MNHEY and CDR2 SVGAGI. Trimming pared 6 bases from V and 8 bases from J, leaving 17 bases between.

CDR3 bases: TGTGCCAGCAGCCCCACCGTCAGCACAGATACGCAGTATTTT. Translating gives CASSPTVSTDTQYF. This sequence joins TRBV9 and TRBJ2-3; D not resolved. This CDR3 has 14 amino acids. V shed 4 bases and J shed 0 bases, with 9 bases lying between them. Germline V lookup: CDR1 SGDLS, CDR2 YYNGEE.

CDR3 sequence: CASSVTGVPGELFF. The CDR3 DNA reads as TGTGCCAGCAGCGTCACGGGGGTCCCCGGGGAGCTGTTTTTT. The chain employs TRBV9 and TRBJ2-2; D possibly corresponds to TRBD2 (6 bases). The germline CDR1 and CDR2 sequences are SGDLS and YYNGEE. This CDR3 spans 14 amino acids. Trimming stripped 2 bases from V and 6 bases from J, with 11 bases between.

V usage is TRBV18 and J usage is TRBJ1-4; D gene ambiguous. Germline values: CDR1 KGHSH, CDR2 LQKENI. The V end lost 4 bases, the J end lost 7 bases, and 13 bases lay between the germline ends. The CDR3 loop spans 14 amino acids. CDR3 DNA sequence: TGTGCCAGCTCACGCAGTGAGGGCGGTGAAAAACTGTTTTTT. Protein: CASSRSEGGEKLFF. Full variable domain (remainder filled in from reference TRBV18 and TRBJ1-4): NAGVMQNPRHLVRRRGQEARLRCSPMKGHSHVYWYRQLPEEGLKFMVYLQKENIIDESGMPKERFSAEFPKEGPSILRIQQVVRGDSAAYFCASSRSEGGEKLFFGSGTQLSVL.

V gene TRBV9 combines with J gene TRBJ1-2; D perhaps matches TRBD1 (5 bases). The CDR3 loop spans 11 amino acids. The germline CDR1 and CDR2 sequences are SGDLS and YYNGEE. Trimming left V 7 bases short and J 8 bases short, with 12 bases between. This CDR3 reads CASRGVNGYTF. Written as DNA, the CDR3 is TGTGCCAGCCGAGGGGTAAACGGCTACACCTTC.

J is TRBJ2-7 and V is TRBV6-5, with 8 bases matching TRBD1. Trimming took 6 bases from V and 5 from J; bases not matched to a gene: 9. Germline CDR1 MNHEY, CDR2 SVGAGI. The CDR3 runs to 14 residues. The CDR3, as DNA: TGTGCCAGCAGAACTAGGACAGGGAAAAACGAGCAGTACGTC. It translates to CASRTRTGKNEQYV.

The V and J genes are TRBV5-4 and TRBJ2-2; D assignment may be TRBD1 or TRBD2 (6 bases each). CDR3 size: 14 residues. CDR1 SGHNT and CDR2 YYREEE come from the germline V gene (reference sequence). The ends were cut back, 0 bases at V and 6 bases at J, with 9 bases in the middle. The CDR3 sequence: CASSLAGGPGELFF. CDR3 nucleotides: TGTGCCAGCAGCTTGGCTGGGGGGCCCGGGGAGCTGTTTTTT.

The chain recombines TRBV5-1 with TRBJ2-1, with 14 bases that match TRBD2. After removal of 0 bases from V and 8 bases from J, the junction contained 4 bases not matched to a gene. CDR3 length: 16 amino acids. Germline lookup yields CDR1 SGHRS and CDR2 YFSETQ. The DNA of the CDR3 is TGCGCCAGCAGCTTGGGACTAGCGGGGGGGCAGGATGAGCAGTTCTTC. This codes for CASSLGLAGGQDEQFF.

This clone has more than one count but fewer than ten. The J gene is TRBJ1-2, the V gene TRBV5-1; D perhaps matches TRBD1 (5 bases). The CDR3 sequence is 13 residues long. The germline V gene has CDR1 SGHRS and CDR2 YFSETQ. The V end lost 2 bases, the J end lost 1 base, and 6 bases lay between the germline ends. The CDR3 sequence: CASSFDSNYGYTF. CDR3 sequence (DNA): TGCGCCAGCAGCTTCGACAGTAACTATGGCTACACCTTC.